This TCR beta chain was identified in a study of T cell responses to AZD1222 COVID-19 vaccine. Notes on the study in general: Clonal diversity was possibly underestimated; the donors were predominantly white British and more often female. Unmutated variant regions are reportedly the target of nearly half of TCRs that are spike-specific. Two doses of AZD1222 preceded a rise in Spike-specific TCR breadth and depth.

Points on this clone: What it recognizes is unknown.

Profiled with immunoSEQ multiplex PCR; TCRdb holds only in-frame clones, not every one. Here the sample spans around 150,000 clones, 70% to 90% being singletons. The germline V gene has CDR1 MNHEY and CDR2 SVGEGT. Trimming shortened V by 6 bases and J by 9 bases, and 17 bases separated the two germline ends. The CDR3 loop spans 14 amino acids. This TCR was recovered from an adult in good health. V is TRBV6-2 or TRBV6-3 and J is TRBJ2-2, with D unclear. The material was peripheral blood, obtained on day 0 of MenACWY control vaccination. The CDR3 spells CASSSPGVTRELFF. The DNA of the CDR3 is TGTGCCAGCAGCTCGCCTGGGGTGACCCGGGAGCTGTTTTTT.